This is a list of T cell receptor beta chains from one sample in a study of PD-1 blockade in classical Hodgkin lymphoma. Measured with immunoSEQ multiplex PCR; TCRdb has only the in-frame clones, and not every one. The data show around 7,100 clones, about three quarters seen once. Specimen: peripheral blood mononuclear cells (PBMCs), collected at baseline. Receptor source: a human donor with classical Hodgkin lymphoma. CDR3s include the opening cysteine and the closing phenylalanine or tryptophan. Fields, in order: CDR3 length, V gene, J gene, clone size, D gene, CDR3 DNA, CDR3 protein. A D gene is named only where the DNA matches it firmly. For some rows the clone size is stated as once, few or many, or as a class when expanded; others skip it.

>11|TRBV9|TRBJ1-1|NA|NA
TGTGCCAGCAGCCCCGGGACGGATGCTTTCTTT
CASSPGTDAFF
>13|TRBV11-2|TRBJ1-2|large|NA
TGTGCCAGCAGCTTCAGGGAGGGGTATGGCTACACCTTC
CASSFREGYGYTF
>18|TRBV7-4|TRBJ2-6|NA|NA
TGTGCCAGCAGCAGGCACGTTAGCTCACAAAGTCGGGCCAACGTCCTGACTTTC
CASSRHVSSQSRANVLTF
>16|TRBV28|TRBJ2-1|once|NA
TGTGCCAGCAGTCTCCCAGTTGGGGGAGTTGGCGATGAGCAGTTCTTC
CASSLPVGGVGDEQFF
>15|TRBV7-9|TRBJ2-2|NA|NA
TGTGCCAGCAGCTTAGGGGGCCCGTACACCGGGGAGCTGTTTTTT
CASSLGGPYTGELFF
>16|TRBV6-6|TRBJ2-7|NA|NA
TGTGCCAGCAGTTACTCCCGACGTCGGACTAACTACGAGCAGTACTTC
CASSYSRRRTNYEQYF
>14|TRBV19|TRBJ1-5|NA|TRBD1
TGTGCCAGTAATACTCCAGGGGGCTTTCAGCCCCAGCATTTT
CASNTPGGFQPQHF
>14|TRBV19|TRBJ1-2|NA|TRBD1
TGTGCCAGTAGTATCGCAGGGGGGACCTATGGCTACACCTTC
CASSIAGGTYGYTF
>15|TRBV19|TRBJ1-2|NA|NA
TGTGCCAGTAGTATAGATTCGGGTTCCTTCTATGGCTACACCTTC
CASSIDSGSFYGYTF
>15|TRBV7-2|TRBJ2-7|NA|TRBD2
TGTGCCAGCAGCTCCATGGGGGGGACCCCCTACGAGCAGTACTTC
CASSSMGGTPYEQYF
>13|TRBV19|TRBJ1-5|few|NA
TGTGCCAGTAGTAAGTCCACCAATCAGCCCCAGCATTTT
CASSKSTNQPQHF
>15|TRBV10-3|TRBJ2-4|NA|TRBD2
TGTGCCATCAGCCCGGGGGGGGCGGGAGAGAACATTCAGTACTTC
CAISPGGAGENIQYF
>11|TRBV2|TRBJ2-2|NA|NA
TGTGCCACCCTGAGCGCCGGGGAGCTGTTTTTT
CATLSAGELFF
>14|TRBV5-5|TRBJ2-7|NA|TRBD1
TGTGCCAGCATCCTGACAGGGAGCTCCTACGAGCAGTACTTC
CASILTGSSYEQYF
>14|TRBV2|TRBJ2-7|NA|NA
TGTGCCAGCAGACGCAGCCTACTATACTACGAGCAGTACTTC
CASRRSLLYYEQYF
>15|TRBV30|TRBJ1-2|NA|NA
TGTGCCTGGAGTCGGGCAGCTACAAGCCACTATGGCTACACCTTC
CAWSRAATSHYGYTF
>14|TRBV18|TRBJ2-7|NA|TRBD1
TGTGCCAGCTCACCAGACAGGGGCCCCTACGAGCAGTACTTC
CASSPDRGPYEQYF
>15|TRBV5-1|TRBJ2-5|NA|NA
TGCGCCAGCAGCTTCGATTATCAGGGGCGAGAGACCCAGTACTTC
CASSFDYQGRETQYF
>15|TRBV29-1|TRBJ1-3|NA|NA
TGCAGCGTTGTAGGGGCCGAAAGCTCTGGAAACACCATATATTTT
CSVVGAESSGNTIYF
>13|TRBV6-1|TRBJ1-4|NA|TRBD1
TGTGCCAGCAGTGAACAGGGGGGTGAAAAACTGTTTTTT
CASSEQGGEKLFF
>13|TRBV29-1|TRBJ1-2|NA|NA
TGCAGCGTTGAATGGGGGGCCGGCTATGGCTACACCTTC
CSVEWGAGYGYTF
>15|TRBV4-1|TRBJ1-1|NA|NA
TGCGCCAGCAGCCAAGAAATCGCCTTGAACACTGAAGCTTTCTTT
CASSQEIALNTEAFF